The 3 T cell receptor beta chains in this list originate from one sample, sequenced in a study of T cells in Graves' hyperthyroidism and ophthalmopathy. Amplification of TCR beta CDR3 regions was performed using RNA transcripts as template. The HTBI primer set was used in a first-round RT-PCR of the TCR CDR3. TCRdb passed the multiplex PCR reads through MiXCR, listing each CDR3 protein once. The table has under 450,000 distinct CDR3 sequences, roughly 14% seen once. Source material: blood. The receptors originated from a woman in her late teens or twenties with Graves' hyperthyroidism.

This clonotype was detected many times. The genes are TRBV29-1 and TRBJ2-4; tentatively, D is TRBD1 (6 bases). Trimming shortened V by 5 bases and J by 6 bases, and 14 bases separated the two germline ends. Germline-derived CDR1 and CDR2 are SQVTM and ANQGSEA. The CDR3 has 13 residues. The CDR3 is CSVFGTTRNIQYF. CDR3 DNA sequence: TGCAGCGTTTTCGGGACAACCCGAAACATTCAGTACTTC.

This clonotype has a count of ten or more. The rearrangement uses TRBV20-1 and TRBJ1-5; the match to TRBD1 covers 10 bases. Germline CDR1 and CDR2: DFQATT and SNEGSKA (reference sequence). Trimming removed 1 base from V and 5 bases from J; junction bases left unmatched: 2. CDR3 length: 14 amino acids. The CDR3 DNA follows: TGCAGTGCTAGAGTAGACAGGGGGCATCAGCCCCAGCATTTT. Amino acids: CSARVDRGHQPQHF.

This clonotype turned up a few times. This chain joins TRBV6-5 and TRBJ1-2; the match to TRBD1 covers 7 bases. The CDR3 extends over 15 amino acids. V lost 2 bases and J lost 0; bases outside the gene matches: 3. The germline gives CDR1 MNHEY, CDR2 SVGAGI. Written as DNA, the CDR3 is TGTGCCAGCAGTTACCGGGACAGAGCTAACTATGGCTACACCTTC. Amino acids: CASSYRDRANYGYTF.